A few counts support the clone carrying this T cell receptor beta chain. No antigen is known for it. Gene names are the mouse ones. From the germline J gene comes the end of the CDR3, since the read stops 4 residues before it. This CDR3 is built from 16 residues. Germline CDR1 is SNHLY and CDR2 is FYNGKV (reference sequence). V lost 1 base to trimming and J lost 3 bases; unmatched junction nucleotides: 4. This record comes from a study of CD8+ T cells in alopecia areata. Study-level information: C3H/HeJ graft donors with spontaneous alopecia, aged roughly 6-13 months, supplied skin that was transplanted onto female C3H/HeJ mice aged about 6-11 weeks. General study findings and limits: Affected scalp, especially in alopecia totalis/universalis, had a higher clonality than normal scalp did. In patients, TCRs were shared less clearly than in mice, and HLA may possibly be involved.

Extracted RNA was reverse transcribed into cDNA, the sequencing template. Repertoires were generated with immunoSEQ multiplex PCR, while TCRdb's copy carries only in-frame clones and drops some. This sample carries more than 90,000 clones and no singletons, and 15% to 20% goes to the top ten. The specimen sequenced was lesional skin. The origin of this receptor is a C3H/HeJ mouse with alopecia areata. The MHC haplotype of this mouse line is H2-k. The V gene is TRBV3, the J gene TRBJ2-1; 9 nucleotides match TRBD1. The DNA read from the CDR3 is TGTGCCAGCAGCTTAGAAGGGACAGGGCTCTATGCT. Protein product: CASSLEGTGLYA. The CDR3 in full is CASSLEGTGLYAEQFF.